Listed below are T cell receptor beta chains from one sample, sequenced in a study of Ad26.COV2.S vaccination and SARS-CoV-2 variants. TCRdb keeps only in-frame clones here, not all; method: immunoSEQ multiplex PCR. Here the sample spans some 350,000 clones, 70% to 90% being singletons. The input for sequencing was peripheral blood, taken in a trial of Ad26.COV2.S vaccine versus placebo. These receptor sequences come from a person aged 18-60 years who received the Ad26.COV2.S COVID-19 vaccine or a placebo. Both conserved end residues are part of each CDR3.

j_gene | v_gene | CDR3aa
TRBJ1-2 | TRBV27 | CASSLSLGAGGYTF
TRBJ2-4 | TRBV5-1 | CASSPGTKVDIQYF
TRBJ2-3 | TRBV5-1 | CASSATSGGDADTQYF
TRBJ2-1 | TRBV6-6 | CASTPGQGGYNEQFF
TRBJ2-1 | TRBV14 | CASSLVQGYSYNEQFF
TRBJ2-7 | TRBV21-1 | CASSKESSGRITYEQYF
TRBJ2-7 | TRBV24-1 | CATSDFGDLAEQYF
TRBJ2-3 | TRBV18 | CASSRDKSTDTQYF
TRBJ1-1 | TRBV5-5 | CASRVTMNTEAFF
TRBJ2-7 | TRBV5-5 | CASSLVVRNYEQYF
TRBJ2-2 | TRBV7-6 | CASSLTFGTGELFF
TRBJ2-4 | TRBV19 | CASMSARGSLAKNIQYF
TRBJ2-3 | TRBV3-1/TRBV3-2 | CASSQTPADTQYF
TRBJ2-2 | TRBV28 | CASSLERTSRQAGELFF
TRBJ2-7 | TRBV5-6 | CASTVRGTGFEQYF
TRBJ2-5 | TRBV7-2 | CASSTWTGKETQYF
TRBJ2-1 | TRBV9 | CASSDGASGEIPGEQFF
TRBJ2-1 | TRBV5-8 | CASSRTGSSYNEQFF
TRBJ2-1 | TRBV11-2 | CASSPPGQGRNEQFF
TRBJ1-5 | TRBV4-3 | CASSHTRSSNQPQHF
TRBJ2-2 | TRBV28 | CASKAGHNTGELFF
TRBJ1-4 | TRBV21-1 | CASSKDPRTGNEKLFF
TRBJ2-5 | TRBV6-5 | CASSATTLPPGTQYF
TRBJ2-7 | TRBV4-1 | CASSQEDTGTSGRRAYEQYF
TRBJ2-7 | TRBV19 | CASSPGRSYEQYF
TRBJ2-2 | TRBV4-1 | CASSHPSGHGELFF
TRBJ1-2 | TRBV27 | CVSGGALSGGYGYTF
TRBJ2-3 | TRBV5-1 | CANDIRQIPGSTQYF
TRBJ2-7 | TRBV13 | CASSSSGTLSSEQYF
TRBJ2-1 | TRBV10-3 | CAIRPGQGVYNEQFF
TRBJ2-7 | TRBV2 | CASTRDYYEQYF
TRBJ2-1 | TRBV7-2 | CASSHRGQTNEQFF
TRBJ1-1 | TRBV6-4 | CASSVNRNTEAFF
TRBJ2-7 | TRBV5-4 | CASSYRDRGFNEQYF
TRBJ1-2 | TRBV6-5 | CASSYSRGETYGYTF
TRBJ2-5 | TRBV10-3 | CAISDGSGGGETQYF
TRBJ1-2 | TRBV10-1 | CASSNGPNYGYTF